Listed below are T cell receptor beta chains from one sample, sequenced in a study of blood T cells in healthy people across ages. Using its own MiXCR run on the 5' RACE reads, TCRdb lists one record per CDR3 protein. The table lists some 670,000 distinct CDR3 sequences, more than 45% of them singletons. Sample: blood. The source is an elderly woman in good health. Both conserved end residues are part of each CDR3. Fields, in order: CDR3 length, J gene, clone size, D gene, V gene, CDR3 protein, CDR3 DNA. The D gene is left open where the match is weak. Only some rows state a clone size, as once, few, many or a class for expanded clones.

>15|TRBJ2-1|.|.|TRBV7-9
CASSWGRASYNEQFF
TGTGCCAGCAGCTGGGGCAGGGCCTCCTACAATGAGCAGTTCTTC
>13|TRBJ1-2|once|.|TRBV30
CAWSRSEFYGYTF
TGTGCCTGGAGTAGGTCAGAGTTTTATGGCTACACCTTC
>14|TRBJ2-4|many|TRBD1|TRBV12-3/TRBV12-4
CASTRGLVKNIQYF
TGTGCCAGCACCAGGGGGCTAGTCAAAAACATTCAGTACTTC
>13|TRBJ1-5|many|.|TRBV7-2
CASSTTGRQPQHF
TGTGCCAGCAGCACGACAGGACGTCAGCCCCAGCATTTT
>15|TRBJ2-3|.|.|TRBV9
CASSPGGGGTDTQYF
TGTGCCAGCAGCCCGGGGGGCGGTGGCACAGATACGCAGTATTTT
>12|TRBJ2-4|.|.|TRBV12-3/TRBV12-4
CASSLGTKWQYF
TGTGCCAGCAGTTTAGGGACTAAGTGGCAGTACTTC
>15|TRBJ2-5|many|TRBD1|TRBV12-3/TRBV12-4
CASSLTGGDEETQYF
TGTGCCAGCAGTTTAACAGGGGGCGACGAGGAGACCCAGTACTTC
>15|TRBJ2-5|.|.|TRBV24-1
CATSEPGTLQETQYF
TGTGCCACCAGTGAGCCAGGGACACTCCAAGAGACCCAGTACTTC
>17|TRBJ2-3|.|TRBD2|TRBV7-9
CASSLGGTSGLTDTQYF
TGTGCCAGCAGCTTAGGGGGGACTAGCGGTCTCACAGATACGCAGTATTTT
>14|TRBJ2-5|.|TRBD2|TRBV7-2
CASGNRRGVETQYF
TGTGCCAGCGGGAACCGCCGGGGGGTAGAGACCCAGTACTTC
>14|TRBJ2-1|many|TRBD2|TRBV20-1
CSASPGLADNEQFF
TGCAGTGCTAGCCCAGGACTAGCGGACAATGAGCAGTTCTTC
>15|TRBJ2-1|.|.|TRBV24-1
CATSERQQSYNEQFF
TGTGCCACCAGTGAGCGGCAGCAATCCTACAATGAGCAGTTCTTC
>13|TRBJ2-7|few|.|TRBV3-1
CASSLGGFNEQYF
TGTGCCAGCAGCCTCGGAGGGTTTAACGAGCAGTACTTC
>14|TRBJ2-1|few|TRBD1|TRBV14
CASTDRGRSNEQFF
TGTGCCAGCACCGACAGGGGGCGGTCGAATGAGCAGTTCTTC
>15|TRBJ1-2|few|.|TRBV18
CASSRSLGQIYGYTF
TGTGCCAGCTCACGGTCCTTGGGTCAGATCTATGGCTACACCTTC
>14|TRBJ1-2|many|.|TRBV3-1
CASSQADRSYGYTF
TGTGCCAGCAGCCAAGCAGACAGGAGCTATGGCTACACCTTC
>11|TRBJ2-3|.|.|TRBV4-1
CASSQDRTQYF
TGCGCCAGCAGCCAAGATCGTACGCAGTATTTT
>15|TRBJ2-3|.|.|TRBV5-1
CASSLDPISTDTQYF
TGCGCCAGCAGCTTGGACCCCATTAGCACAGATACGCAGTATTTT